Listed below are T cell receptor beta chains from one sample, sequenced in a study of spatial heterogeneity in lung cancer. Via MiXCR, TCRdb re-called the 5' RACE reads, giving one row per CDR3 protein. Found here are 20,000 to 30,000 distinct CDR3 sequences, 8.8% of them singletons; the top ten hold roughly 8%. The sequenced sample was lung tumor tissue, obtained at surgery. The receptors originated from a male donor with early-stage non-small cell lung cancer. The conserved cysteine and the conserved F or W are not part of the CDR3 here.

CDR3aa: ASSLRGAGGQHEQY
j_gene: TRBJ2-7
v_gene: TRBV3-1

CDR3aa: ASSEDANSPLH
j_gene: TRBJ1-6
v_gene: TRBV3-1

CDR3aa: SARVGLAGAFQETQY
j_gene: TRBJ2-5
v_gene: TRBV20-1

CDR3aa: ASRESGRAAEQY
j_gene: TRBJ2-7
v_gene: TRBV6-6

CDR3aa: SVFATGGYEQY
j_gene: TRBJ2-7
v_gene: TRBV29-1

CDR3aa: ASRPTGTGVNEQF
j_gene: TRBJ2-1
v_gene: TRBV7-3

CDR3aa: SVEVYGTSTDTQY
j_gene: TRBJ2-3
v_gene: TRBV29-1

CDR3aa: SLHGGATDTQY
j_gene: TRBJ2-3
v_gene: TRBV20-1

CDR3aa: ASSLEDPIGETQY
j_gene: TRBJ2-5
v_gene: TRBV5-4

CDR3aa: ASSYVGGEQY
j_gene: TRBJ2-7
v_gene: TRBV6-5

CDR3aa: ASSLRWLNMEKLF
j_gene: TRBJ1-4
v_gene: TRBV28

CDR3aa: ASNLPSTGEGETQY
j_gene: TRBJ2-5
v_gene: TRBV7-9

CDR3aa: ASSQPDRGNTEAF
j_gene: TRBJ1-1
v_gene: TRBV4-2

CDR3aa: ASSEYGRYSGANVLT
j_gene: TRBJ2-6
v_gene: TRBV2

CDR3aa: ASSRGNTEAF
j_gene: TRBJ1-1
v_gene: TRBV5-1

CDR3aa: ASSHQRAKNIQY
j_gene: TRBJ2-4
v_gene: TRBV7-2

CDR3aa: SAAVVEARSPDTEAF
j_gene: TRBJ1-1
v_gene: TRBV20-1

CDR3aa: ASSRQGYNEQF
j_gene: TRBJ2-1
v_gene: TRBV11-3

CDR3aa: AISESGQGSYNEQF
j_gene: TRBJ2-1
v_gene: TRBV10-3

CDR3aa: ASSLRGGTDGYT
j_gene: TRBJ1-2
v_gene: TRBV5-8

CDR3aa: ASQTNSYNEQF
j_gene: TRBJ2-1
v_gene: TRBV6-1

CDR3aa: ASSQGRGTEAF
j_gene: TRBJ1-1
v_gene: TRBV4-3

CDR3aa: ASSLASVTEAF
j_gene: TRBJ1-1
v_gene: TRBV5-1

CDR3aa: ASSQDTGFGNEQF
j_gene: TRBJ2-1
v_gene: TRBV14

CDR3aa: ASSYGQGWEQY
j_gene: TRBJ2-7
v_gene: TRBV6-2/TRBV6-3

CDR3aa: SPRSRAQEKLF
j_gene: TRBJ1-4
v_gene: TRBV20-1

CDR3aa: ASSYSTSYNEQF
j_gene: TRBJ2-1
v_gene: TRBV6-2/TRBV6-3

CDR3aa: ASIPGGNTEAF
j_gene: TRBJ1-1
v_gene: TRBV28